This passage covers 19 T cell receptor beta chains from one sample sequenced in a study of T cells after yellow fever vaccination. Using its own MiXCR run on the 5' RACE reads, TCRdb lists one record per CDR3 protein. The sample lists approximately 260,000 distinct CDR3 sequences, roughly 4.8% occurring once. Sequences were derived from CD4+ T cells sorted from PBMCs, sampled on the day of the yellow fever booster vaccination. The source of these receptors is a man younger than 30 who received the YFV17D yellow fever vaccine.

The chain links TRBV19 to TRBJ1-6, with TRBD1 matching over 8 bases. This CDR3 is 15 amino acids long. The junction had 6 bases not matched to a gene; V was cut back by 4 bases and J by 7 bases. Germline lookup yields CDR1 LNHDA and CDR2 SQIVND (reference sequence). Here the CDR3 reads CASSTGQGLNSPLHF. In DNA, the CDR3 is TGTGCCAGTAGTACCGGACAGGGATTGAATTCACCCCTCCACTTT.

The V call is TRBV18, the J call TRBJ2-1; no definite D call. Trimming took 2 bases from V and 6 from J, leaving 5 bases between them. CDR1 is KGHSH, CDR2 LQKENI, per germline. This CDR3 is built from 12 residues. Written as DNA, the CDR3 is TGTGCCAGCTCACCAGTCATCAATGAGCAGTTCTTC. It yields the protein CASSPVINEQFF.

This clonotype was found a few times. The rearrangement links TRBV28 to TRBJ2-1; D call uncertain. In germline, CDR1 is MDHEN, CDR2 SYDVKM. V gave up 3 bases and J gave up 5 bases, with 8 bases separating them. This CDR3 is built from 13 residues. The CDR3 here is CASSFGVHNEQFF. Written as DNA, the CDR3 is TGTGCCAGCAGTTTCGGTGTGCACAATGAGCAGTTCTTC.

This clonotype was detected ten times or more. This chain uses TRBV3-1 with TRBJ2-3; no reliable D call. V was clipped by 3 bases and J by 9 bases, with 10 bases between them. Germline V gives CDR1 LGHDT, CDR2 YNNKEL (reference sequence). The CDR3 is 12 amino acids. CDR3 sequence reads: CASSHISRTQYF. The CDR3 DNA reads as TGTGCCAGCAGCCATATCTCAAGAACGCAGTATTTT.

This clonotype was recorded a few times. The chain links TRBV19 to TRBJ2-3, with TRBD1 matching over 8 bases. From germline, CDR1 is LNHDA and CDR2 SQIVND (reference sequence). This CDR3 has 13 amino acids. V dropped 4 bases and J dropped 9; count of bases not matched to a gene: 6. The CDR3 DNA reads as TGTGCCAGTAGTAGTCGGACAGGGCACACGCAGTATTTT. It is translated as CASSSRTGHTQYF.

This clonotype was seen ten or more times. The genes are TRBV4-3 and TRBJ1-3; no clear D gene. Germline V lookup: CDR1 LGHNA, CDR2 YSLEER. V was pared by 4 bases and J by 8 bases, with 9 bases between. The CDR3 length is 12 residues. The CDR3 loop reads CASSLAGDTIYF. The CDR3 region has the DNA TGCGCCAGCAGCCTAGCGGGAGACACCATATATTTT.

The V call is TRBV7-2, the J call TRBJ2-1; 7 nucleotides agree with TRBD2. This CDR3 contains 16 residues. J gave up 4 bases and V 2 bases, and 8 bases lay outside the gene matches. Germline V gene sequence: CDR1 SGHTA, CDR2 FQGNSA. The CDR3 sequence: CASSLPGLAVYNEQFF. The CDR3 region has the DNA TGTGCCAGCAGCTTACCAGGGCTAGCGGTTTACAATGAGCAGTTCTTC.

This chain links TRBV29-1 with TRBJ2-3; possible D gene TRBD2, 6 bases. This CDR3 is 16 amino acids long. Germline V lookup: CDR1 SQVTM, CDR2 ANQGSEA. V was trimmed by 4 bases and J by 0 bases, leaving 17 bases between them. The CDR3 DNA is TGCAGCGTTGTAGTTTGGGACTCGGCTAGCACAGATACGCAGTATTTT. This encodes CSVVVWDSASTDTQYF.

This clonotype has just a few counts. The chain couples TRBV5-1 to TRBJ2-4, with no clear D. The CDR3 runs 14 residues. The germline V gene encodes CDR1 SGHRS and CDR2 YFSETQ. V shed 1 base and J shed 0 bases, with 5 bases lying between them. CDR3 nucleotide sequence: TGCGCCAGCAGCTTGCGGTTAGCCAAAAACATTCAGTACTTC. It is translated as CASSLRLAKNIQYF.

This clonotype appeared many times. V and J are TRBV18 and TRBJ1-4; possible D gene TRBD1, 6 bases. V was clipped by 6 bases and J by 4 bases, with 12 bases between them. The length of the CDR3 is 14 residues. CDR1 KGHSH and CDR2 LQKENI come from the germline V gene. The CDR3 is CASSSRGINEKLFF. The CDR3 DNA is TGTGCCAGCTCGTCCAGGGGTATTAATGAAAAACTGTTTTTT.

This clonotype was found many times. This chain uses TRBV20-1 with TRBJ2-2, with D perhaps TRBD1 or TRBD2 (5 bases each). Trimming left V 0 bases short and J 1 base short, with 15 bases between. CDR3 length: 17 residues. CDR1 is DFQATT, CDR2 SNEGSKA, per germline (reference sequence). The CDR3 loop reads CSARDVRAGLNTGELFF. The DNA for the CDR3 is TGCAGTGCTAGAGATGTGAGGGCAGGGCTGAACACCGGGGAGCTGTTTTTT.

This clonotype showed up many times. The chain is built from TRBV29-1 and TRBJ2-7, with TRBD2 matching 8 bases. J gave up 5 bases and V 5 bases, and 5 bases lay outside the gene matches. This CDR3 is 12 amino acids long. Germline-derived CDR1 and CDR2 are SQVTM and ANQGSEA. CDR3: CSVQAGADEQYF. Here the CDR3 DNA reads TGCAGCGTTCAAGCGGGGGCGGACGAGCAGTACTTC.

This clonotype was observed a few times. The chain couples TRBV9 to TRBJ2-5, with TRBD1 identical over 7 bases. The junction had 16 bases not matched to a gene; V was cut back by 4 bases and J by 7 bases. The CDR3 extends over 16 amino acids. Germline CDR1 SGDLS, CDR2 YYNGEE. The CDR3 loop is CASSPSTGVALGTQYF. The CDR3 nucleotides read TGTGCCAGCAGCCCCTCCACAGGGGTCGCTTTGGGGACCCAGTACTTC.

The chain combines TRBV5-6 with TRBJ2-2; D not certain. The germline CDR1 and CDR2 sequences are SGHDT and YYEEEE. V was pared by 0 bases and J by 4 bases, with 13 bases between. CDR3 size: 16 residues. DNA for the CDR3: TGTGCCAGCAGCTTGGGCCCGAACGATGGCACCGGGGAGCTGTTTTTT. The encoded protein is CASSLGPNDGTGELFF.

The table lists this clonotype with many counts. The rearrangement uses TRBV6-5 and TRBJ2-1, with D perhaps given as TRBD1 or TRBD2 (5 bases each). The V and J ends lost 6 bases and 6 bases respectively, with 18 bases between them. Germline V gene lookup returns CDR1 MNHEY and CDR2 SVGAGI. This CDR3 has 15 residues. The CDR3 protein is CASSRRFGAGNEQFF. The CDR3, as DNA: TGTGCCAGCAGCCGACGTTTCGGGGCGGGCAATGAGCAGTTCTTC.

This clonotype appeared a few times. V is TRBV12-3 or TRBV12-4 and J is TRBJ1-1, with D perhaps TRBD1 (6 bases). The length of the CDR3 is 14 residues. V lost 6 bases and J 2 bases, leaving 13 bases between the germline ends. CDR3: CASSPGHPNTEAFF. CDR3 bases: TGTGCCAGCAGCCCGGGACACCCAAACACTGAAGCTTTCTTT.

This clonotype was picked up a small number of times. The chain joins TRBV18 to TRBJ2-3, with a tentative D call TRBD2 (6 bases). The CDR3 runs to 16 residues. Trimming left V 6 bases short and J 0 bases short, with 16 bases between. Germline V gives CDR1 KGHSH, CDR2 LQKENI. CDR3 region: CASSPSPRGSTDTQYF. Here the CDR3 DNA reads TGTGCCAGCTCTCCCTCTCCCCGGGGGAGCACAGATACGCAGTATTTT.

This clonotype was counted only a few times. The rearrangement uses TRBV5-1 and TRBJ1-1; the D is unclear. This CDR3 comprises 15 residues. Germline CDR1 is SGHRS and CDR2 is YFSETQ. V dropped 4 bases and J dropped 1 base, with 14 bases sitting between them. In DNA, the CDR3 is TGCGCCAGCAGCCCAGGAGACTTACCGAACACTGAAGCTTTCTTT. Its translation: CASSPGDLPNTEAFF.

This clonotype was observed a few times. The J gene is TRBJ1-4, the V gene TRBV29-1, with 7 nucleotides matching TRBD1. Trimming removed 2 bases from V and 8 bases from J; junction bases left unmatched: 5. From germline, CDR1 is SQVTM and CDR2 ANQGSEA. The CDR3 consists of 13 residues. The CDR3 loop is CSVENRGKEKLFF. The CDR3 region has the DNA TGCAGCGTTGAAAACAGGGGAAAGGAAAAACTGTTTTTT.